The clone carrying this T cell receptor beta chain occurred many times. Its cognate antigen is unknown. The sample belongs to a study of blood T cells in healthy people across ages. The overall study: Template switching captured about one barcoded beta molecule per two T cells.

Alongside a J-beta primer mix, a sample-barcoded 5' primer served in a second PCR lasting 7 to 11 cycles. TCRdb reprocessed the 5' RACE reads with MiXCR, giving one entry per CDR3 protein. The sample shows hundreds of thousands of distinct CDR3 sequences, about 42% of them seen only once. Study results and caveats: Getting older went along with TCR beta diversity per million T cells dropping roughly linearly. When one million T cells were used, diversity estimates were thought to be underestimates. PBMC samples, being unsorted, prevented any conclusive comparison of naive and antigen-experienced cells.

The specimen was blood. This sequence originates from a man in his 60s in good health.

The CDR3, as DNA: TGTGCCAGCAGTTACTCGAGCAGGCTAGGGAATTCACCCCTCCACTTT. Translating it yields CASSYSSRLGNSPLHF. The chain is built from TRBV6-5 and TRBJ1-6; no reliable D call. The CDR3 is 16 amino acids. Trimming cost V 0 bases and J 7 bases, with 13 bases left between them. CDR1 is MNHEY and CDR2 is SVGAGI in the germline V gene.